This entry features one TCR beta chain sequence. Trimming left V 0 bases short and J 4 bases short, with 6 bases between. The germline V gene has CDR1 LGHDT and CDR2 YNNKEL (reference sequence). CDR3 length equals 14 residues. The source of the sample is a study of response to subunit inactivated influenza vaccine. TCRdb re-called the RT-PCR reads with MiXCR, one entry per CDR3 protein. The table lists around 750,000 distinct CDR3 sequences, around 21% of them singletons. This receptor was obtained from a man aged 45-65 years who received an inactivated influenza vaccine. Sequenced material: PBMCs from blood, taken 4 to 6 days after vaccination. V gene TRBV3-1 combines with J gene TRBJ2-2, with D hard to call. DNA of the CDR3: TGTGCCAGCAGCCAAGAAAGGAGCACCGGGGAGCTGTTTTTT. It yields the protein CASSQERSTGELFF.